This TCR beta chain was retrieved from a study of T cell changes during pregnancy in multiple sclerosis. V was cut by 6 bases and J by 2 bases, with 17 bases left in between. This CDR3 comprises 16 residues. The germline CDR1 and CDR2 sequences are MNHEY and SMNVEV (reference sequence). TCRdb keeps only in-frame clones here, not all; method: immunoSEQ multiplex PCR. In the table there are just under 85,000 clones, approximately 93% of which are singletons. This chain uses TRBV27 with TRBJ1-3, with D maybe TRBD1 (6 bases). The material was peripheral blood, obtained in the first trimester of pregnancy. The TCR comes from a female donor with multiple sclerosis, enrolled in a pregnancy study. This CDR3 reads CASSRKGDGAGNTIYF. In DNA, the CDR3 is TGTGCCAGCAGCAGGAAGGGGGATGGTGCTGGAAACACCATATATTTT.